This TCR beta chain was identified during a study of beta chain features in type 1 diabetes. Looked up from germline, CDR1 is MGHRA and CDR2 is YSYEKL. The CDR3 has 15 residues. V was clipped by 1 base and J by 2 bases; unmatched bases: 5. General study points: PCR could preferentially amplify shorter templates, alike in patients and controls. Highly expressing activated T cells could be over-counted with a cDNA template.

Reverse transcription of all isolated RNA meant that expressed TCRB transcripts were sequenced. This table comes from immunoSEQ multiplex PCR, and its TCRdb copy is limited to in-frame clones, with some not included. The data contain roughly 150,000 clones, approximately 8.4% of them seen just once; the ten biggest clones take up 2% to 3%. As concerns this clone: Antigen: not known.

This receptor was taken from a woman younger than 35 in good health. The genes are TRBV4-1 and TRBJ2-7; 7 bases are a match to TRBD1. The sequenced sample was central memory CD4+ T cells from blood. The CDR3 region has the DNA TGCGCCAGCAGCCAAGGCCGGACAGGACCCTACGAGCAGTACTTC. It is translated as CASSQGRTGPYEQYF.